Following are 27 T cell receptor beta chains from one sample sequenced in a study of blood T cell repertoires in COVID-19. Profiled with immunoSEQ multiplex PCR; TCRdb holds only in-frame clones, not every one. This sample has around 100,000 clones, with 75% to 95% found just once. What was sequenced was peripheral blood. The receptors were sampled from a man aged 50 to 59 with acute or convalescent COVID-19.

This clone has only a few counts. This rearrangement joins TRBV6-5 to TRBJ1-5; TRBD1 aligns across 9 bases. The CDR3 covers 15 residues. Germline V lookup: CDR1 MNHEY, CDR2 SVGAGI. J gave up 4 bases and V 6 bases, and 7 bases lay outside the gene matches. The CDR3 region has the DNA TGTGCCAGCAGAAGTACAGGGGGCCCTAATCAGCCCCAGCATTTT. Protein: CASRSTGGPNQPQHF.

This chain uses TRBV7-6 with TRBJ2-1; 7 bases match TRBD2. The CDR3 totals 15 residues. Looked up from germline, CDR1 is SGHVS and CDR2 is FNYEAQ. Trimming removed 5 bases from V and 5 bases from J; junction bases left unmatched: 9. CDR3 DNA sequence: TGTGCCAGCAGCCTTAGCGGGTGGCCCAACAATGAGCAGTTCTTC. Translation: CASSLSGWPNNEQFF.

This chain joins TRBV6-5 and TRBJ2-7, with a weak D call TRBD1 (6 bases). From germline, CDR1 is MNHEY and CDR2 SVGAGI. The ends were cut back, 8 bases at V and 6 bases at J, with 20 bases in the middle. The CDR3 is 14 residues long. The CDR3 loop reads CASSSGQGIAEQYF. In nucleotides, the CDR3 is TGTGCCAGCTCTTCGGGGCAGGGGATTGCCGAGCAGTACTTC.

This clone showed up just once. The rearrangement links TRBV3-1 (or the pseudogene TRBV3-2) to TRBJ2-1; 9 bases line up with TRBD2. Germline-derived CDR1 and CDR2 are LGHDT and YNNKEL (reference sequence). The CDR3 loop spans 16 amino acids. V lost 0 bases to trimming and J lost 2 bases; unmatched junction nucleotides: 2. This CDR3 reads CASSQEGGRAYNEQFF. The CDR3 DNA is TGTGCCAGCAGCCAAGAGGGCGGGAGGGCCTACAATGAGCAGTTCTTC.

The chain has TRBV7-6 and TRBJ1-1; a possible D gene is TRBD1 (6 bases). The V end was cut by 4 bases, the J end by 3 bases, with 12 bases between. Per germline, CDR1 SGHVS and CDR2 FNYEAQ. The CDR3 runs 14 residues. The CDR3 coding sequence is TGTGCCAGCAGCTCCCGGACAGAGTACACTGAAGCTTTCTTT. Translation: CASSSRTEYTEAFF.

The chain uses TRBV4-2 and TRBJ1-4, with D possibly TRBD1 on 5 matching bases. This CDR3 has 15 amino acids. V lost 0 bases and J 4 bases, leaving 9 bases between the germline ends. CDR1 is LGHNA, CDR2 YNFKEQ, per germline. The CDR3 spells CASSQEQGYNEKLFF. As DNA, the CDR3 is TGTGCCAGCAGCCAAGAGCAGGGATATAATGAAAAACTGTTTTTT.

The gene calls are TRBV5-1 and TRBJ1-1; tentatively, D is TRBD1 (6 bases). V was pared by 0 bases and J by 1 base, with 16 bases between. CDR1 and CDR2 from the germline V gene are SGHRS and YFSETQ. The CDR3 has 17 amino acids. Here the CDR3 DNA reads TGCGCCAGCAGCTTGGGGGGCGGGCAGACAGGGAACACTGAAGCTTTCTTT. Encoded protein: CASSLGGGQTGNTEAFF.

This clone was observed a single time. This chain connects TRBV3-1 (or the pseudogene TRBV3-2) to TRBJ2-7, with D possibly TRBD2 on 6 matching bases. CDR3 size: 15 residues. Germline assignment: CDR1 LGHDT and CDR2 YNNKEL (reference sequence). The V end lost 3 bases, the J end lost 2 bases, and 14 bases lay between the germline ends. CDR3 residues: CASSQVSGNTYEQYF. As DNA, the CDR3 is TGTGCCAGCAGCCAGGTTAGCGGAAACACCTACGAGCAGTACTTC.

This rearrangement joins TRBV6-2 or TRBV6-3 to TRBJ2-1; 10 nucleotides agree with TRBD2. Looked up from germline, CDR1 is MNHEY and CDR2 is SVGEGT. After removal of 5 bases from V and 8 bases from J, the junction contained 12 bases not matched to a gene. This CDR3 is 16 amino acids long. CDR3 sequence reads: CASSLAGDPYMDEQFF. As DNA, the CDR3 is TGTGCCAGCAGTCTAGCGGGGGACCCGTATATGGATGAGCAGTTCTTC.

Remarks on this clone: A much larger clone sits a single nucleotide away, making a read error possible. V gene TRBV7-9 combines with J gene TRBJ2-2; TRBD1 aligns across 11 bases. CDR3 length equals 16 residues. CDR1 and CDR2 (germline): SEHNR, FQNEAQ (reference sequence). J was trimmed by 7 bases and V by 5 bases; bases with no gene match: 9. CDR3 residues: CASSGTGGDYGGELFF. The CDR3 DNA is TGTGCCAGCAGCGGGACAGGGGGGGACTACGGCGGGGAGCTGTTTTTT.

V gene TRBV15 combines with J gene TRBJ2-5; D unresolved. V was pared by 1 base and J by 5 bases, with 8 bases between. The germline V gene has CDR1 LNHNV and CDR2 YYDKDF (reference sequence). CDR3 length: 13 residues. DNA of the CDR3: TGTGCCACCAGCAGAGTTCCTGCGGAGACCCAGTACTTC. Its protein product is CATSRVPAETQYF.

This rearrangement joins TRBV30 to TRBJ1-2, with D perhaps TRBD1 (5 bases). CDR1 is GTSNPN, CDR2 SVGIG, per germline (reference sequence). The CDR3 contains 11 residues. V shed 5 bases and J shed 8 bases, with 12 bases lying between them. CDR3 loop: CAWQGFGGYTF. The CDR3 DNA reads as TGTGCCTGGCAGGGTTTCGGCGGCTACACCTTC.

The V call is TRBV5-6, the J call TRBJ1-1; 7 bases fit TRBD1. Germline V CDR1 and CDR2: SGHDT, YYEEEE. V shed 3 bases, J shed 14 bases, and the junction held 7 bases outside the gene matches. This CDR3 spans 11 amino acids. CDR3 loop: CASSSDDRVFF. The CDR3 DNA reads TGTGCCAGCAGCTCCGACGACAGGGTATTCTTT.

The chain combines TRBV30 with TRBJ2-7; the match to TRBD2 covers 7 bases. This CDR3 contains 14 residues. V was pared by 3 bases and J by 2 bases, with 7 bases of the junction left unmatched. From germline, CDR1 is GTSNPN and CDR2 SVGIG (reference sequence). The CDR3 DNA reads TGTGCCTGGAGGGGAACTCTAGCGGCCTACGAGCAGTACTTC. It is translated as CAWRGTLAAYEQYF.

The V gene is TRBV3-1 (or the pseudogene TRBV3-2), the J gene TRBJ1-2; TRBD1 might be the D (5 bases). Germline lookup yields CDR1 LGHDT and CDR2 YNNKEL (reference sequence). V was trimmed by 1 base and J by 7 bases, leaving 7 bases between them. This CDR3 contains 12 residues. The CDR3 loop is CASSQGDFGYTF. The CDR3, as DNA: TGTGCCAGCAGCCAAGGGGACTTTGGCTACACCTTC.

The rearrangement links TRBV5-1 to TRBJ1-3; D is undetermined. There are 15 residues in the CDR3. CDR1 and CDR2 (germline): SGHRS, YFSETQ. The V end was cut by 5 bases, the J end by 0 bases, with 12 bases between. CDR3 sequence (DNA): TGCGCCAGCAGTTCTGACTCCCACTCTGGAAACACCATATATTTT. It specifies CASSSDSHSGNTIYF.

The CDR3 sequence is CASGTSGKETQYF. CDR3 nucleotides: TGTGCCAGCGGGACTAGCGGGAAGGAGACCCAGTACTTC. The J gene is TRBJ2-5, the V gene TRBV7-2, with 13 nucleotides matching TRBD2. CDR1 and CDR2 (germline): SGHTA, FQGNSA. CDR3 length: 13 amino acids. V dropped 8 bases and J dropped 5; count of bases not matched to a gene: 2.

J is TRBJ2-7 and V is TRBV18; weak D call: TRBD1 (6 bases). Germline V gene lookup returns CDR1 KGHSH and CDR2 LQKENI. The CDR3 covers 14 residues. Deletions cut 2 bases from V and 1 base from J, with 9 bases between. This CDR3 reads CASSPGQTSYEQYF. CDR3 sequence (DNA): TGTGCCAGCTCACCAGGACAGACTTCCTACGAGCAGTACTTC.

This chain joins TRBV6-1 and TRBJ1-4; weak D call: TRBD1 (5 bases). V gave up 1 base and J gave up 10 bases, with 16 bases separating them. From germline, CDR1 is MNHNS and CDR2 SASEGT. The CDR3 runs to 15 residues. CDR3 DNA sequence: TGTGCCAGCAGTGAAGAAGGGCAGGGATCGGGAAAACTGTTTTTT. It codes for CASSEEGQGSGKLFF.

The V and J genes are TRBV29-1 and TRBJ1-1; D is undetermined. V shed 2 bases and J shed 6 bases, with 4 bases lying between them. The CDR3 has 10 residues. Germline lookup yields CDR1 SQVTM and CDR2 ANQGSEA. The CDR3 DNA reads TGCAGCGTTGAAAAGCCTGAAGCTTTCTTT. Translating it yields CSVEKPEAFF.

The CDR3 region is CASRGDRVMNTEAFF. CDR3 in DNA: TGTGCCAGCAGAGGGGATCGGGTCATGAACACTGAAGCTTTCTTT. This chain connects TRBV6-5 to TRBJ1-1; D might be TRBD1 (5 bases). V lost 6 bases to trimming and J lost 0 bases, with 14 bases between them. Germline values: CDR1 MNHEY, CDR2 SVGAGI. There are 15 residues in the CDR3.

A remark on this clone: A junction end diverges from the germline sequence, so it may reflect a read error. This chain uses TRBV13 with TRBJ2-2; weak D call: TRBD1 (6 bases). The V gene's germline CDR1 is PRHDT and CDR2 FYEKMQ (reference sequence). The CDR3 is 15 amino acids. The CDR3 nucleotides read TGTGCCAGCAGATTAGAGGGGGAGAACACCGGGGAGCTGTTTTTT. This encodes CASRLEGENTGELFF.

The gene calls are TRBV2 and TRBJ2-5, with 13 nucleotides matching TRBD2. The CDR3 contains 15 residues. Germline trimming cut 8 bases from V and 4 bases from J; bases unmatched to any gene: 7. The germline CDR1 and CDR2 sequences are SNHLY and FYNNEI. CDR3 region: CASPGTSGTGETQYF. The CDR3 region has the DNA TGTGCCAGCCCGGGGACTAGCGGGACCGGAGAGACCCAGTACTTC.

This chain connects TRBV6-1 to TRBJ2-7; maybe TRBD2 (5 bases). The CDR3 has 15 amino acids. V was trimmed by 2 bases and J by 2 bases, leaving 13 bases between them. In germline, CDR1 is MNHNS, CDR2 SASEGT. DNA for the CDR3: TGTGCCAGCAGTGAAATCGGGAACACAGCCTACGAGCAGTACTTC. It is translated as CASSEIGNTAYEQYF.

With regard to this clone: Other nucleotide sequences in the sample specify the same CDR3. The chain links TRBV5-1 to TRBJ1-1; D ambiguous. V lost 0 bases and J 1 base, leaving 4 bases between the germline ends. Germline V gene lookup returns CDR1 SGHRS and CDR2 YFSETQ. There are 13 residues in the CDR3. Written as DNA, the CDR3 is TGCGCCAGCAGCTTGGGAGGGAACACTGAAGCTTTCTTT. Protein product: CASSLGGNTEAFF.

The chain uses TRBV19 and TRBJ2-3; tentative D call: TRBD1 (5 bases). The CDR3 covers 14 residues. Trimming shortened V by 7 bases and J by 0 bases, and 11 bases separated the two germline ends. CDR1 is LNHDA and CDR2 is SQIVND in the germline V gene (reference sequence). CDR3 in DNA: TGTGCCAGTATCGCAGGGCGCAGCACAGATACGCAGTATTTT. Its translation: CASIAGRSTDTQYF.

This sequence joins TRBV6-2 or TRBV6-3 and TRBJ1-1; D ambiguous. The V end lost 2 bases, the J end lost 10 bases, and 11 bases lay between the germline ends. The CDR3 runs 12 residues. Germline CDR1 and CDR2: MNHEY and SVGEGT. CDR3 nucleotide sequence: TGTGCCAGCAGTTACCCCCTCGGGGTAGCTTTCTTT. This gives the protein CASSYPLGVAFF.